One and the same sample provided the 23 T cell receptor beta chains below, sequenced in a study of T cells in localized non-small cell lung cancer. Clones were read by immunoSEQ multiplex PCR, and TCRdb kept only the in-frame ones, dropping some. In the table there are more than 50,000 clones, around 86% of which are singletons. The material sequenced was peripheral blood, taken before any cancer treatment. Source of these receptors: a female donor of 60 years or more with stage II squamous cell lung carcinoma.

The genes are TRBV5-1 and TRBJ2-7; 7 bases line up with TRBD2. Germline-derived CDR1 and CDR2 are SGHRS and YFSETQ. The trim removed 1 base at V and 5 bases at J, leaving 9 bases unmatched. This CDR3 is 15 amino acids long. In DNA, the CDR3 is TGCGCCAGCAGCTTGCGGGGAGGGAGAACCCACGAGCAGTACTTC. Translating gives CASSLRGGRTHEQYF.

This clone was detected a few times. The chain recombines TRBV2 with TRBJ2-7, with TRBD1 as a possible D gene (6 bases). Per the germline V gene, CDR1 is SNHLY and CDR2 is FYNNEI. The CDR3 is 13 amino acids. V was pared by 4 bases and J by 7 bases, with 14 bases between. For the CDR3, the DNA is TGTGCCAGCAGTGCTTTGACAGGCGGGGAGCAGTACTTC. It yields the protein CASSALTGGEQYF. The whole variable domain, filled in from reference TRBV2 and TRBJ2-7, reads EPEVTQTPSHQVTQMGQEVILRCVPISNHLYFYWYRQILGQKVEFLVSFYNNEISEKSEIFDDQFSVERPDGSNFTLKIRSTKLEDSAMYFCASSALTGGEQYFGPGTRLTVT.

This rearrangement joins TRBV11-1 to TRBJ2-3; 10 bases fit TRBD2. In germline, CDR1 is SGHAT, CDR2 FQDESV (reference sequence). J lost 2 bases, V lost 5 bases, and 7 bases had no gene match. The CDR3 contains 16 residues. CDR3: CASSPGLAVNTDTQYF. The CDR3 DNA sequence: TGTGCCAGCAGCCCAGGACTAGCGGTAAACACAGATACGCAGTATTTT.

The chain is built from TRBV4-3 and TRBJ1-1; D is undetermined. The V gene's germline CDR1 is LGHNA and CDR2 YSLEER. The CDR3 is 14 amino acids. The V and J ends lost 0 bases and 6 bases respectively, with 11 bases between them. CDR3 nucleotide sequence: TGCGCCAGCAGCCAAGACAGGAAGCCTCCTGAAGCTTTCTTT. This encodes CASSQDRKPPEAFF.

The chain couples TRBV18 to TRBJ1-1; no reliable D call. Deletions cut 2 bases from V and 4 bases from J, with 11 bases between. The V gene's germline CDR1 is KGHSH and CDR2 LQKENI. CDR3 length equals 14 residues. CDR3 sequence: CASSPREGITEAFF. DNA for the CDR3: TGTGCCAGCTCACCAAGGGAAGGAATCACTGAAGCTTTCTTT.

This rearrangement joins TRBV7-2 to TRBJ1-3; no clear D. The germline gives CDR1 SGHTA, CDR2 FQGNSA. This CDR3 has 14 amino acids. Trimming left V 1 base short and J 2 bases short, with 6 bases between. For the CDR3, the DNA is TGTGCCAGCAGCTTAGAGGTAGCTGGAAACACCATATATTTT. Translated: CASSLEVAGNTIYF.

The rearrangement joins TRBV29-1 to TRBJ1-1, with D possibly being TRBD1 (6 bases). The CDR3 totals 18 residues. The V end was cut by 6 bases, the J end by 2 bases, with 28 bases between. CDR1 and CDR2 from the germline V gene are SQVTM and ANQGSEA. CDR3 nucleotide sequence: TGCAGCGTCCAGACACCCGCATTGAGGGGGGGAACAAACACTGAAGCTTTCTTT. Protein: CSVQTPALRGGTNTEAFF. The full variable domain, rest sourced from reference TRBV29-1 and TRBJ1-1, is SAVISQKPSRDICQRGTSLTIQCQVDSQVTMMFWYRQQPGQSLTLIATANQGSEATYESGFVIDKFPISRPNLTFSTLTVSNMSPEDSSIYLCSVQTPALRGGTNTEAFFGQGTRLTVV.

J is TRBJ1-4 and V is TRBV7-9, with TRBD1 identical over 7 bases. J gave up 6 bases and V 5 bases, and 9 bases lay outside the gene matches. This CDR3 contains 15 residues. CDR1 is SEHNR, CDR2 FQNEAQ, per germline (reference sequence). CDR3 in amino acids: CASSPGGSLHEKLFF. In DNA form, the CDR3 reads TGTGCCAGCAGCCCAGGGGGGTCCCTCCATGAAAAACTGTTTTTT.

Turning to this clone: One junction end disagrees with the germline gene, perhaps due to a read error. The CDR3, as DNA: TGTGCCAGCAGCGCGACTAGCGGGGGGAGAGTTTCGCTCTTC. This translates into CASSATSGGRVSLF. The chain uses TRBV2 and TRBJ2-1; 13 nucleotides agree with TRBD2. CDR1 SNHLY and CDR2 FYNNEI come from the germline V gene. The length of the CDR3 is 14 residues.

The V gene is TRBV29-1, the J gene TRBJ2-4, with a tentative D call TRBD1 (5 bases). Per germline, CDR1 SQVTM and CDR2 ANQGSEA. The CDR3 runs to 14 residues. V gave up 6 bases and J gave up 0 bases, with 12 bases separating them. CDR3 protein: CSVSQVLAKNIQYF. CDR3 in DNA: TGCAGCGTGTCACAGGTGCTAGCCAAAAACATTCAGTACTTC.

The chain links TRBV9 to TRBJ1-2; TRBD1 matches at 12 bases. J lost 6 bases, V lost 3 bases, and 15 bases had no gene match. The CDR3 covers 18 residues. Germline V gene data show CDR1 as SGDLS and CDR2 as YYNGEE. The CDR3 coding sequence is TGTGCCAGCAGCGCATATAAAGACCCGGGACAGGGGGCGAATGGCTACACCTTC. It specifies CASSAYKDPGQGANGYTF.

This clone has a handful of counts. V usage is TRBV6-1 and J usage is TRBJ1-2; possible D gene TRBD1, 6 bases. The germline CDR1 and CDR2 sequences are MNHNS and SASEGT. Between the trimmed V and J ends, which lost 5 bases and 3 bases, there was a span of 13 bases. The CDR3 extends over 14 amino acids. CDR3 region: CASSIRGRDYGYTF. CDR3 nucleotides: TGTGCCAGCAGTATCCGGGGGCGAGACTATGGCTACACCTTC.

The table lists this clone with a few counts. CDR3 nucleotides: TGTGCCAGCAGTTACTCGACGGGTGGGGGAGGCTACACCTTC. Its protein is CASSYSTGGGGYTF. This chain connects TRBV6-5 to TRBJ1-2; a possible D gene is TRBD1 (5 bases). V lost 0 bases and J 8 bases, leaving 13 bases between the germline ends. The CDR3 contains 14 residues. Germline-derived CDR1 and CDR2 are MNHEY and SVGAGI.

In this sample, this clone turned up once. The chain's CDR3 is CASSEGQLYGYTF. The CDR3 region has the DNA TGTGCCAGCAGTGAAGGGCAGCTCTATGGCTACACCTTC. The chain joins TRBV2 to TRBJ1-2; D remains ambiguous. Looked up from germline, CDR1 is SNHLY and CDR2 is FYNNEI. This CDR3 comprises 13 residues. The V gene lost 1 base and the J gene lost 4 bases, with 7 bases spanning the gap.

The J gene is TRBJ2-7, the V gene TRBV19, with 10 nucleotides matching TRBD1. V dropped 4 bases and J dropped 4; count of bases not matched to a gene: 4. Germline loops: CDR1 LNHDA, CDR2 SQIVND (reference sequence). The CDR3 has 14 amino acids. The CDR3 is CASSRTGGVYEQYF. CDR3 DNA sequence: TGTGCCAGTAGTAGGACAGGGGGGGTTTACGAGCAGTACTTC.

The chain joins TRBV2 to TRBJ1-3; the D is unclear. CDR1 and CDR2 from the germline V gene are SNHLY and FYNNEI. CDR3 size: 16 residues. Trimming removed 1 base from V and 2 bases from J, with 12 bases in between. The CDR3 is CASSEVGRLTGNTIYF. CDR3 bases: TGTGCCAGCAGTGAAGTAGGGCGGCTAACTGGAAACACCATATATTTT.

The chain carries TRBV28 and TRBJ2-7; no firm D call. The ends were cut back, 5 bases at V and 5 bases at J, with 10 bases in the middle. The CDR3 loop spans 12 amino acids. Germline V gene lookup returns CDR1 MDHEN and CDR2 SYDVKM. The CDR3 nucleotides are TGTGCCAGCAGTACGCTAGTCCACGAGCAGTACTTC. Translating it yields CASSTLVHEQYF.

The rearrangement uses TRBV9 and TRBJ1-6; D gene unclear. The CDR3 has 15 amino acids. Trimming pared 4 bases from V and 9 bases from J, leaving 17 bases between. In germline, CDR1 is SGDLS, CDR2 YYNGEE. CDR3 in amino acids: CASSPQNRLSSPLHF. The DNA of the CDR3 is TGTGCCAGCAGCCCTCAGAACCGACTGAGTTCACCCCTCCACTTT.

V gene TRBV27 combines with J gene TRBJ2-5, with D possibly TRBD2 on 6 matching bases. Germline V CDR1 and CDR2: MNHEY, SMNVEV (reference sequence). V lost 2 bases to trimming and J lost 0 bases, with 13 bases between them. The CDR3 is 16 amino acids. The CDR3 nucleotides are TGTGCCAGCAGTTTAGGGCGGGGACCGTACCAAGAGACCCAGTACTTC. Translating it yields CASSLGRGPYQETQYF.

This clone was detected a few times. The chain recombines TRBV29-1 with TRBJ2-7; perhaps TRBD2 as D (6 bases). Trimming left V 4 bases short and J 1 base short, with 8 bases between. The germline V gene encodes CDR1 SQVTM and CDR2 ANQGSEA. CDR3 length: 12 residues. The DNA of the CDR3 is TGCAGCGTTGGCGGAGGGTCCTACGAGCAGTACTTC. It codes for CSVGGGSYEQYF.

The rearrangement joins TRBV7-9 to TRBJ2-1; D could derive from TRBD1 or TRBD2 (6 bases each). The V gene's germline CDR1 is SEHNR and CDR2 FQNEAQ (reference sequence). V lost 5 bases, J lost 9 bases, and 14 bases lay in between. The CDR3 spans 13 residues. The CDR3 DNA reads as TGTGCCAGCAGCCTGGGGGGCGAAGGTGAGCAGTTCTTC. This encodes CASSLGGEGEQFF.

The chain employs TRBV6-1 and TRBJ1-6, with 7 bases aligning to TRBD1. Trimming removed 4 bases from V and 2 bases from J; junction bases left unmatched: 5. This CDR3 contains 16 residues. CDR1 and CDR2 from the germline V gene are MNHNS and SASEGT. The CDR3 spells CASSVRGLPYNSPLHF. The CDR3 DNA sequence: TGTGCCAGCAGTGTCAGGGGGTTGCCCTATAATTCACCCCTCCACTTT.

The V call is TRBV4-1, the J call TRBJ2-6, with TRBD1 as a possible D gene (6 bases). Trimming removed 0 bases from V and 4 bases from J, with 16 bases in between. Germline values: CDR1 MGHRA, CDR2 YSYEKL. CDR3 size: 18 residues. The CDR3 sequence is CASSQDEAGDRGANVLTF. The CDR3 bases are TGCGCCAGCAGCCAAGATGAGGCAGGGGATCGCGGGGCCAACGTCCTGACTTTC.